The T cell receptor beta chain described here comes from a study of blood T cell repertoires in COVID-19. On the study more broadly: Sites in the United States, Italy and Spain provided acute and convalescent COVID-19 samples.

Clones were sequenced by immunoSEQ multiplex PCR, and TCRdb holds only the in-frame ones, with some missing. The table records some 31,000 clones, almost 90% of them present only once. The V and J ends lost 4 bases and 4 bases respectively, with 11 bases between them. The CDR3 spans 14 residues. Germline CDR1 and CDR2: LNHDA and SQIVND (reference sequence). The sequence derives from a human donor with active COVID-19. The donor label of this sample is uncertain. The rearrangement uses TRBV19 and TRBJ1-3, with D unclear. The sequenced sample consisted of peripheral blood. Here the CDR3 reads CASSTTGKGNTIYF. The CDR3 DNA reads TGTGCCAGTAGTACGACCGGGAAGGGAAACACCATATATTTT.